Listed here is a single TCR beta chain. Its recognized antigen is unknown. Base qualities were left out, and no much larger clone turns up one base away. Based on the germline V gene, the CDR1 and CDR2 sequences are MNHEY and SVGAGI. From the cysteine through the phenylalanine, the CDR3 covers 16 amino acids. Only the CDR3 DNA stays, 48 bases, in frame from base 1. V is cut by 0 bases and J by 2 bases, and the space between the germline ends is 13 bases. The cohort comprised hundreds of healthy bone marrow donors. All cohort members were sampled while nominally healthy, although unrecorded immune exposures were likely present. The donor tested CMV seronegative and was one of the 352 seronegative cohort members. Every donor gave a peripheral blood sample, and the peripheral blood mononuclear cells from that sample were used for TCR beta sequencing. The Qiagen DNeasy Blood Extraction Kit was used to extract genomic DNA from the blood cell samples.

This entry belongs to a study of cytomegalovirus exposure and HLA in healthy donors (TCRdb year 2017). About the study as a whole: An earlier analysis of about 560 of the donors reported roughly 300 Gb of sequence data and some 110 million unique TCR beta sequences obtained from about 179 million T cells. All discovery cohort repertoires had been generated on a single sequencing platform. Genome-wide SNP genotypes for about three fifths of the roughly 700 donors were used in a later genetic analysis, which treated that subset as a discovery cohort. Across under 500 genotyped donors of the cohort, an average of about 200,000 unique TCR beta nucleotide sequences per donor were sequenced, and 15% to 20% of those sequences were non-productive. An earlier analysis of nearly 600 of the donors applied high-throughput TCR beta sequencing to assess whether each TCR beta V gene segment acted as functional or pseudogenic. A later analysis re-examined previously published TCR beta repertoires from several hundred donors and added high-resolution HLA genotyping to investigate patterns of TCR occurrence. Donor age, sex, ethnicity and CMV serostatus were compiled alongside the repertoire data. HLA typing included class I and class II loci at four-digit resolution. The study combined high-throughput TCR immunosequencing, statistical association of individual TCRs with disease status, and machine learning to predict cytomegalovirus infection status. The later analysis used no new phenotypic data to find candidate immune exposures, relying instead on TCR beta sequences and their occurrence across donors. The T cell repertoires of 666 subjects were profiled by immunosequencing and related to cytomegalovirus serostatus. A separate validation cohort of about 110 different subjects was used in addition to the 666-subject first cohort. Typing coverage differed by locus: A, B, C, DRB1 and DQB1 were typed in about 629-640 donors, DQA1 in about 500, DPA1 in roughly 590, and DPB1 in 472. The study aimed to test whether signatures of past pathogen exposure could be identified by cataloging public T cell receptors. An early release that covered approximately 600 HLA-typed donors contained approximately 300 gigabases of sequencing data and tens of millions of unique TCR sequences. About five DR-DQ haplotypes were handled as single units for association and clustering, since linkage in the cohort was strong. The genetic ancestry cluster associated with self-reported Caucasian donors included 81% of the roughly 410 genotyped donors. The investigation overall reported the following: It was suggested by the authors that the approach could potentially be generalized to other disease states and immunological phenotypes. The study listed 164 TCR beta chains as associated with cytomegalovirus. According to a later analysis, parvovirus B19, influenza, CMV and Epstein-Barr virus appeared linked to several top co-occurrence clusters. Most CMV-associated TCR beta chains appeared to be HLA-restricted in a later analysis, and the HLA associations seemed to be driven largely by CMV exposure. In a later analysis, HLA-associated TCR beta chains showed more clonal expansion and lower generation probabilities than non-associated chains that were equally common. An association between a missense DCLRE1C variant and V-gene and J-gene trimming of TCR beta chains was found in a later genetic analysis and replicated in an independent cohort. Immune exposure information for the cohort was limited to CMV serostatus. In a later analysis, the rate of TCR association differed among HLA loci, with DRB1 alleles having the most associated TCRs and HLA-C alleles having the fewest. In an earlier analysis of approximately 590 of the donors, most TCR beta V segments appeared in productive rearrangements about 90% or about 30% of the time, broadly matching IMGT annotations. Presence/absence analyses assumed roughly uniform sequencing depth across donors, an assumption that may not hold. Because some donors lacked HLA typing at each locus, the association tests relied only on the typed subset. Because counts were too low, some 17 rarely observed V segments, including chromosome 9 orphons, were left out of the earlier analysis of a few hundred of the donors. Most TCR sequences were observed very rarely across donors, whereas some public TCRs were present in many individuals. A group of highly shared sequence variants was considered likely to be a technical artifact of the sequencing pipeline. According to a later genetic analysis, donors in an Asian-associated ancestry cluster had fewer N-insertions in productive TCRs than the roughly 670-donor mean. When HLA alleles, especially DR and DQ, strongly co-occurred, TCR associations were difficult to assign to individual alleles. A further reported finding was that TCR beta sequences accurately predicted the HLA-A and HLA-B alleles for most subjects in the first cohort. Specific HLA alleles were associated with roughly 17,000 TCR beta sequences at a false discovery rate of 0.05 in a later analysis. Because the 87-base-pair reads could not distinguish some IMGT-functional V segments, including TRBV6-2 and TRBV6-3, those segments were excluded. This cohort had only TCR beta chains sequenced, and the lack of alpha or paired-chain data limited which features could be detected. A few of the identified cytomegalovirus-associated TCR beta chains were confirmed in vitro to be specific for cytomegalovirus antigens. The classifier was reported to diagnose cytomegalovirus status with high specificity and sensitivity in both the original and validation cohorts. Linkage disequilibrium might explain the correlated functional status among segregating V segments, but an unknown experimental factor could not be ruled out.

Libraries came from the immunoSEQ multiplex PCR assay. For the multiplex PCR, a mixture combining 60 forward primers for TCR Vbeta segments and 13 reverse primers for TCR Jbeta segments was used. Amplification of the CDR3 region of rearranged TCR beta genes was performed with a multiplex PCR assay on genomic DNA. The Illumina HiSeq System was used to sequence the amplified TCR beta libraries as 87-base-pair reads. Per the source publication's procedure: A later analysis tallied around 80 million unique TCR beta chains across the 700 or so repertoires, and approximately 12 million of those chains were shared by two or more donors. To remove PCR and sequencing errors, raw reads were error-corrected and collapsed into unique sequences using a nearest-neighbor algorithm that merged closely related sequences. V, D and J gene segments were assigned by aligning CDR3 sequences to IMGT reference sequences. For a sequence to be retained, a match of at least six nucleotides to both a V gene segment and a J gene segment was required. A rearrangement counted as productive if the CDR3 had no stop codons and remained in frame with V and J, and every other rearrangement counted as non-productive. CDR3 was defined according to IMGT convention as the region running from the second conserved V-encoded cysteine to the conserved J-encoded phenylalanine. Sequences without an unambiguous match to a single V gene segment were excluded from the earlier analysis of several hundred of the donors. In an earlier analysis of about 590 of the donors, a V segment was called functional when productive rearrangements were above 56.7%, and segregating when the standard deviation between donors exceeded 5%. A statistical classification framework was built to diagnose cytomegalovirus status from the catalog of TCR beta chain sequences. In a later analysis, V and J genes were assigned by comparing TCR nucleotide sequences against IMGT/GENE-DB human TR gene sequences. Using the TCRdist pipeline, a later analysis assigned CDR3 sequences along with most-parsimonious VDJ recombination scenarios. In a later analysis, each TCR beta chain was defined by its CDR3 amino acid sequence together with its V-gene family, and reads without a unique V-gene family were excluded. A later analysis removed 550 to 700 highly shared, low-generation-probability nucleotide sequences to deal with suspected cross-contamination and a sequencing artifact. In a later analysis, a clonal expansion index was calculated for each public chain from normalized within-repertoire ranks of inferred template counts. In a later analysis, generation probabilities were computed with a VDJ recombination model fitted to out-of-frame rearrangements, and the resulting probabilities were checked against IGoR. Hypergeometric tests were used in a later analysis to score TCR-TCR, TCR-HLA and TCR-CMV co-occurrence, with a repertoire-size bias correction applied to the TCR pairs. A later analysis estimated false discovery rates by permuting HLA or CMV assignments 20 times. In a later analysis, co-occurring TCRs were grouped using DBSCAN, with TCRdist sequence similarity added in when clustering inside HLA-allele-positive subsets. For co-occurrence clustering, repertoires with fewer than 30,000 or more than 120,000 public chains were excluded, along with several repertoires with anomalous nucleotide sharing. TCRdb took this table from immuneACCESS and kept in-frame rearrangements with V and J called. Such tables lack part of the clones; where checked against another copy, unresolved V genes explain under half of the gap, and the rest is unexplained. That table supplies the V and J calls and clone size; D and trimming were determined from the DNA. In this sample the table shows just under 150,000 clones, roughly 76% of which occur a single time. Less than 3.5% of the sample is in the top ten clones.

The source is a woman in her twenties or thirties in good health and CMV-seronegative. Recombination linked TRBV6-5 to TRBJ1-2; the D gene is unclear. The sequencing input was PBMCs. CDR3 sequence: CASSYSYRRSNYGYTF. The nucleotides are TGTGCCAGCAGTTACTCGTATAGGAGATCGAACTATGGCTACACCTTC.